The TCR beta chain described here comes from a study of Ad26.COV2.S vaccination and SARS-CoV-2 variants. The treatment was: 15 to 20 received Ad26.COV2.S at low or high dose, single or two shots; five or six received placebo; per-sample allocation not given. The study sampled participants on day 63 after the first vaccine or placebo injection. Spike of the Wuhan-strain SARS-CoV-2 was expressed by an Ad26 vector, which formed the vaccine. Assay used: immunoSEQ multiplex PCR; TCRdb lists only in-frame clones, some missing. The sample holds about 680,000 clones, 89% seen once. V was trimmed by 6 bases and J by 1 base, leaving 7 bases between them. This CDR3 has 14 residues. CDR1 is MNHEY, CDR2 SVGAGI, per germline.

This chain joins TRBV6-5 and TRBJ2-6; D is undetermined. This receptor was obtained from a person aged 18 to 65 who received the Ad26.COV2.S COVID-19 vaccine or a placebo. The material was peripheral blood, obtained in a trial of Ad26.COV2.S vaccine versus placebo. In DNA form, the CDR3 reads TGTGCCAGCAGGGCCGAGTCTGGGGCCAACGTCCTGACTTTC. Translating it yields CASRAESGANVLTF.